These 26 T cell receptor beta chains originate from one sample sequenced in a study of early T cells in non-severe SARS-CoV-2 infection. MiXCR, run by TCRdb on the 5' RACE reads, gives a single entry per CDR3 protein. The sample lists over 35,000 distinct CDR3 sequences; around 6.3% were seen once. Specimen: whole blood, collected at baseline. The receptors originated from an adult who was a healthcare worker with PCR-confirmed SARS-CoV-2 infection or an uninfected control (not recorded which).

CDR3 sequence: CSARVSATNEQFF. CDR3 DNA sequence: TGCAGTGCTAGAGTGTCGGCTACTAATGAGCAGTTCTTC. The chain couples TRBV20-1 to TRBJ2-1; D gene uncertain. Germline V gene lookup returns CDR1 DFQATT and CDR2 SNEGSKA (reference sequence). This CDR3 has 13 residues. Trimming shortened V by 1 base and J by 7 bases, and 11 bases separated the two germline ends.

This clonotype was picked up many times. V and J are TRBV15 and TRBJ2-1, with D unclear. From germline, CDR1 is LNHNV and CDR2 YYDKDF (reference sequence). Trimming shortened V by 0 bases and J by 9 bases, and 15 bases separated the two germline ends. The CDR3 is made up of 15 amino acids. CDR3 protein: CATSRDGGSKGEQFF. Here the CDR3 DNA reads TGTGCCACCAGCAGAGATGGTGGAAGTAAGGGTGAGCAGTTCTTC. Full variable domain (missing parts from reference TRBV15 and TRBJ2-1): DAMVIQNPRYQVTQFGKPVTLSCSQTLNHNVMYWYQQKSSQAPKLLFHYYDKDFNNEADTPDNFQSRRPNTSFCFLDIRSPGLGDTAMYLCATSRDGGSKGEQFFGPGTRLTVL.

This chain links TRBV14 with TRBJ2-7; TRBD2 matches 8 bases. Germline V gives CDR1 SGHDN, CDR2 FVKESK. The CDR3 runs 15 residues. The V segment lost 6 bases and the J segment 3 bases; nucleotides outside the gene matches: 10. This CDR3 is CASSPLAGRRYEQYF. CDR3 bases: TGTGCCAGCAGTCCCCTAGCGGGTCGGCGCTACGAGCAGTACTTC.

CDR3 bases: TGTGCCAGCAGCCCGGGGACTAGCGGATTATTTACGCAGCAGTACTTC. Its translation: CASSPGTSGLFTQQYF. The genes are TRBV7-8 and TRBJ2-7; the match to TRBD2 covers 11 bases. In germline, CDR1 is SGHVS, CDR2 FQNEAQ. The CDR3 has 16 amino acids. The V and J ends lost 5 bases and 8 bases, in that order; junction bases with no gene match: 14.

This rearrangement joins TRBV5-4 to TRBJ2-1, with D perhaps matching TRBD2 (5 bases). Trimming took off 2 bases at V and 2 bases at J, with 11 bases between the two ends. This CDR3 is 15 amino acids long. Germline V gives CDR1 SGHNT, CDR2 YYREEE (reference sequence). The CDR3 DNA reads as TGTGCCAGCAGCTTAGACTCCGGGACCTACAATGAGCAGTTCTTC. Its translation is CASSLDSGTYNEQFF.

In this sample, this clonotype turned up many times. V is TRBV6-6 and J is TRBJ2-2, with 14 bases identical to TRBD2. Germline assignment: CDR1 MNHNY and CDR2 SVGAGI (reference sequence). V shed 2 bases and J 1 base; nucleotides not matched to a gene: 12. The CDR3 sequence is 21 residues long. The CDR3 coding sequence is TGTGCCAGCAGTTACAAGGGACTAGCGGGGGCCCAAGCAAAGAACACCGGGGAGCTGTTTTTT. Its translation is CASSYKGLAGAQAKNTGELFF.

This clonotype has ten or more counts. The chain is built from TRBV11-2 and TRBJ2-3; no definite D call. V was shortened by 0 bases and J by 6 bases, with 10 bases between the two germline ends. From germline, CDR1 is SGHAT and CDR2 FQNNGV. The CDR3 is 14 amino acids. CDR3 sequence (DNA): TGTGCCAGCAGCTTAGATCCCCGGTGGGATACGCAGTATTTT. Its translation is CASSLDPRWDTQYF. The whole variable domain, remainder taken from reference TRBV11-2 and TRBJ2-3, is EAGVAQSPRYKIIEKRQSVAFWCNPISGHATLYWYQQILGQGPKLLIQFQNNGVVDDSQLPKDRFSAERLKGVDSTLKIQPAKLEDSAVYLCASSLDPRWDTQYFGPGTRLTVL.

This clonotype is categorized as medium-sized. Germline is not matched at one junction end, which may reflect a read error. V usage is TRBV24-1 and J usage is TRBJ2-3; D remains ambiguous. The CDR3 length is 15 residues. Per the germline V gene, CDR1 is KGHDR and CDR2 is SFDVKD. The CDR3 loop is CATSVRSRGTDTQYF. The CDR3 DNA sequence: TGTGCCACCAGTGTTCGAAGTCGTGGCACGGATACGCAGTATTTT.

This clonotype turned up a few times. This chain uses TRBV13 with TRBJ1-1, with a tentative D call TRBD1 (5 bases). V was trimmed by 5 bases and J by 3 bases, leaving 13 bases between them. CDR1 is PRHDT and CDR2 is FYEKMQ in the germline V gene (reference sequence). The CDR3 length is 14 residues. The CDR3 DNA is TGTGCCAGCAGCCTCGGATGGGGCGACACTGAAGCTTTCTTT. Translation gives CASSLGWGDTEAFF.

This clonotype was observed a handful of times. The V call is TRBV11-3, the J call TRBJ2-1, with 9 bases aligning to TRBD2. CDR1 and CDR2 (germline): SGHNT, YENEEA. This CDR3 is built from 14 residues. Germline trimming cut 5 bases from V and 6 bases from J; bases unmatched to any gene: 5. CDR3 region: CASSPSGVRNEQFF. The CDR3 DNA is TGTGCCAGCAGCCCTAGCGGGGTCCGCAATGAGCAGTTCTTC. Full variable domain (remainder filled in from reference TRBV11-3 and TRBJ2-1): EAGVVQSPRYKIIEKKQPVAFWCNPISGHNTLYWYLQNLGQGPELLIRYENEEAVDDSQLPKDRFSAERLKGVDSTLKIQPAELGDSAVYLCASSPSGVRNEQFFGPGTRLTVL.

In its sample, this clonotype was seen a few times. The chain recombines TRBV10-3 with TRBJ1-6; perhaps TRBD1 as D (6 bases). The CDR3 has 15 residues. Germline-derived CDR1 and CDR2 are ENHRY and SYGVKD. The V end lost 6 bases, the J end lost 3 bases, and 12 bases lay between the germline ends. In nucleotides, the CDR3 is TGTGCCATCAGCTCGGACAGAAGCTATAATTCACCCCTCCACTTT. This gives the protein CAISSDRSYNSPLHF.

This clonotype showed up many times. The rearrangement links TRBV11-2 to TRBJ2-3, with 8 positions matching TRBD2. Germline lookup yields CDR1 SGHAT and CDR2 FQNNGV. This CDR3 contains 17 residues. Trimming took 4 bases from V and 9 from J; bases not matched to a gene: 18. The CDR3 spells CASSSPFRTSSRGTQYF. Written as DNA, the CDR3 is TGTGCCAGCAGCTCTCCCTTTAGGACTAGCTCTCGGGGGACGCAGTATTTT.

This clonotype was counted only a few times. V gene TRBV3-1 combines with J gene TRBJ2-2, with D hard to call. This CDR3 comprises 13 residues. V lost 1 base to trimming and J lost 7 bases, with 7 bases between them. CDR1 and CDR2 (germline): LGHDT, YNNKEL (reference sequence). This CDR3 is CASSQVVNGELFF. CDR3 sequence (DNA): TGTGCCAGCAGCCAAGTTGTTAACGGGGAGCTGTTTTTT.

This clonotype was seen many times. Its ends do not fully match the called genes, so a read error is possible. The rearrangement joins TRBV6-2 or TRBV6-3 to TRBJ1-1, with D perhaps TRBD1 (6 bases). This CDR3 has 13 amino acids. The germline V gene has CDR1 MNHEY and CDR2 SVGEGT. The CDR3 loop is CASSYSKWTEVIF. The CDR3 bases are TGTGCCAGCAGTTACTCGAAATGGACAGAAGTGATCTTT.

A few counts support this clonotype. The V gene is TRBV30, the J gene TRBJ2-3; D call uncertain. V lost 0 bases and J lost 4, with 11 bases in between. This CDR3 spans 14 amino acids. Looked up from germline, CDR1 is GTSNPN and CDR2 is SVGIG (reference sequence). The CDR3 coding sequence is TGTGCCTGGAGTGTACGTACCGTCCCAGATACGCAGTATTTT. This translates into CAWSVRTVPDTQYF.

In this sample, this clonotype turned up a few times. This chain links TRBV6-2 or TRBV6-3 with TRBJ2-1; D unclear. The V and J ends lost 10 bases and 0 bases respectively, with 13 bases between them. The CDR3 is made up of 14 amino acids. The germline CDR1 and CDR2 sequences are MNHEY and SVGEGT. CDR3 coding DNA: TGTGCCACTTCAGACATTTTCTCCTACAATGAGCAGTTCTTC. Its protein is CATSDIFSYNEQFF.

This clonotype showed up just a few times. The CDR3 protein is CSAMGTYEQYF. In DNA, the CDR3 is TGCAGTGCTATGGGAACCTACGAGCAGTACTTC. V is TRBV20-1 and J is TRBJ2-7; the D is unclear. This CDR3 spans 11 amino acids. V gave up 4 bases and J gave up 2 bases, with 6 bases separating them. CDR1 and CDR2 from the germline V gene are DFQATT and SNEGSKA (reference sequence).

This clonotype was seen more than once but under ten times. This rearrangement joins TRBV20-1 to TRBJ1-2; 7 nucleotides match TRBD1. This CDR3 is built from 13 residues. Losses at the gene ends were 3 bases for V and 6 bases for J; bases not matched to a gene: 7. Looked up from germline, CDR1 is DFQATT and CDR2 is SNEGSKA (reference sequence). The CDR3 region is CSASTTGSHGYTF. The CDR3 DNA follows: TGCAGTGCTAGCACGACAGGGTCCCATGGCTACACCTTC.

This clonotype was counted many times. The gene calls are TRBV7-3 and TRBJ2-2; D gene uncertain. The V and J ends lost 5 bases and 6 bases respectively, with 16 bases between them. The germline V gene has CDR1 SGHTA and CDR2 FQGTGA. The CDR3 loop spans 15 amino acids. Written as DNA, the CDR3 is TGTGCCAGCAGCCATGGTAGTTTAGAGGCCGGGGAGCTGTTTTTT. This encodes CASSHGSLEAGELFF.

This clonotype was observed at least ten times. The DNA of the CDR3 is TGTGCCAGCAGTAAGACTAGCGGGGGGGTCGGCGAGCAGTTCTTC. It yields the protein CASSKTSGGVGEQFF. V and J are TRBV6-4 and TRBJ2-1, with 14 bases fitting TRBD2. V shed 5 bases, J shed 10 bases, and the junction held 7 bases outside the gene matches. This CDR3 has 15 amino acids. Germline assignment: CDR1 MRHNA and CDR2 SNTAGT.

This clonotype was observed at least ten times. This sequence joins TRBV21-1 and TRBJ2-2. TRBV21-1 is a pseudogene. The CDR3 runs 14 residues. CDR3 in DNA: TGTGCCAGCAGCAAAAAGGAGCCACCCGGGGAGCTGTTTTTT. This translates into CASSKKEPPGELFF.

This clonotype was seen many times. This rearrangement joins TRBV5-6 to TRBJ2-5; D may match TRBD1 or TRBD2 (6 bases each). The ends were cut back, 6 bases at V and 0 bases at J, with 12 bases in the middle. This CDR3 is built from 14 residues. Germline V gene lookup returns CDR1 SGHDT and CDR2 YYEEEE. This chain's CDR3 is CASTGGKYQETQYF. The CDR3 nucleotides read TGTGCCAGCACCGGGGGCAAGTACCAAGAGACCCAGTACTTC.

This clonotype was counted only a few times. CDR3 sequence reads: CAISARDRAGELFF. In DNA, the CDR3 is TGTGCCATCAGTGCCAGGGACAGGGCCGGGGAGCTGTTTTTT. The V gene is TRBV10-3, the J gene TRBJ2-2; 9 bases fit TRBD1. CDR3 length: 14 residues. J gave up 6 bases and V 4 bases, and 3 bases lay outside the gene matches. Germline values: CDR1 ENHRY, CDR2 SYGVKD.

This clonotype has a count of ten or more. The DNA for the CDR3 is TGTGCCAGTAGCAACCTAGAAGGAGCCAAAAACATTCAGTACTTC. Encoded protein: CASSNLEGAKNIQYF. V and J are TRBV19 and TRBJ2-4; D unclear. Between the trimmed V and J ends, which lost 6 bases and 0 bases, there was a span of 12 bases. This CDR3 has 15 amino acids. Germline CDR1 and CDR2: LNHDA and SQIVND (reference sequence).

This clonotype was seen more than once but under ten times. The V call is TRBV12-3 or TRBV12-4, the J call TRBJ2-1, with D perhaps TRBD2 (5 bases). CDR3 size: 16 residues. V lost 1 base and J 5 bases, leaving 15 bases between the germline ends. The DNA for the CDR3 is TGTGCCAGCAGTTTAGACCCCTCGGGGTTCGACAATGAGCAGTTCTTC. It codes for CASSLDPSGFDNEQFF.

This clonotype was counted only a few times. The rearrangement joins TRBV7-9 to TRBJ1-4; no reliable D call. Germline V gene data show CDR1 as SEHNR and CDR2 as FQNEAQ (reference sequence). This CDR3 is built from 12 residues. V was clipped by 2 bases and J by 8 bases, with 6 bases between them. Here the CDR3 DNA reads TGTGCCAGCAGCTTATTGGGAGAAAAACTGTTTTTT. Translation gives CASSLLGEKLFF.